Given below is one TCR beta chain in context. Its antigen remains unidentified. These data originate in a study of T cell repertoires in cytomegalovirus infection. Study-wide background: Carrying CMV and the relevant HLA type showed in public TCR beta signatures.

Findings of the study overall: The cumulative frequency of public TCR beta families distinguished individuals who carried CMV together with the relevant HLA. HLA-C-restricted, CMV-specific TCR beta clonotypes were dominant ex vivo.

J lost 1 base, V lost 4 bases, and 7 bases had no gene match. CDR1 is SGHNT, CDR2 YYREEE, per germline (reference sequence). The CDR3 runs 15 residues. TCRdb analysed the reads with MiXCR anew, one entry per CDR3 protein. The sample has 300,000 to 450,000 distinct CDR3 sequences; over 15% are singletons. The chain combines TRBV5-4 with TRBJ1-1; 7 nucleotides align to TRBD1. The receptor's source is a human donor in good health (CMV status not recorded). Some clones in this sample may be carry-over from other donors' samples. Sequenced input: PBMCs. The CDR3 sequence: CASSPPGTENTEAFF. The CDR3 DNA is TGTGCCAGCAGCCCACCCGGGACAGAGAACACTGAAGCTTTCTTT.